This TCR beta chain was documented in a study of OX40 agonist ivuxolimab in advanced cancers. With respect to the entire study: Ivuxolimab, which targeted the costimulatory receptor OX40 (CD134), was an agonistic, fully human IgG2 monoclonal antibody. Intravenous ivuxolimab was administered to patients every 2 weeks at six dose levels: 0.01, 0.1, 0.3, 1.5, 3 and 10 mg/kg. Of the approximately 50 dose-escalation patients, hepatocellular carcinoma was present in around 19, melanoma in around 15, renal cell carcinoma in 9 and head and neck cancer in 9. In the dose-escalation cohort, roughly 80% of patients were male, and the mean age was roughly 60 years, with a range of 23 to 79. Prior anti-PD-1, anti-PD-L1 or anti-CTLA-4 therapy was permitted, and about two fifths of dose-escalation patients had received checkpoint inhibitors. Three dose-escalation patients achieved partial responses, one with hepatocellular carcinoma and two with cutaneous melanoma. The point of sequencing TCRbeta in the periphery was to test whether ivuxolimab changed TCR sequence diversity and drove clonal T-cell expansion. The paper describes the monotherapy dose-escalation part (N of about 54 patients) of the phase I trial of ivuxolimab. General findings and caveats noted by the study authors: In the 0.1-3.0 mg/kg groups, partial responders had among the lowest normalized peripheral clonal expansion, particularly in CD8+ T cells. Which antigens the clonally expanded peripheral T cells were specific for was not determined. At doses of 0.1 to 3.0 mg/kg, clonal expansion of both CD4+ and CD8+ T cells in blood was seen between baseline and week 6. After ivuxolimab, more expanded clones were found on average in CD8+ T cells than in CD4+ T cells. Low levels of normalized T-cell clonal expansion were also seen in some patients who did not respond.

Genomic DNA was extracted from sorted cells for sequencing of the TCRbeta CDR3 region. The immunoSEQ Assay was used for sequencing of TCRbeta CDR3 regions. TCRdb obtained this table from immuneACCESS and retained in-frame rearrangements with V and J assigned. These tables miss some clones; where compared with another copy, unresolved V genes account for less than half of the shortfall, and the remainder is unexplained. This sample lists tens of thousands of clones; about 90% were detected once. The ten largest make up over 9.5% of the sample. Trimming at the junction amounts to 0 bases on V and 8 bases on J, and the germline ends lie 20 bases apart. Measured from the cysteine to the phenylalanine, the CDR3 is 16 residues long. This entry keeps only the CDR3 DNA: 48 bases, framed from base 1. The germline V gene gives CDR1 as SGHRS and CDR2 as YFSETQ. The trial excluded patients who had a history of autoimmune disease or who were on systemic immunosuppression. Peripheral blood for TCR sequencing was collected from all dose cohorts at baseline, on cycle 4 day 1, and on cycle 7 day 1. Samples came from an open-label, multicenter, first-in-human phase I dose-escalation trial of ivuxolimab. The trial enrolled adults with locally advanced or metastatic head and neck squamous cell, hepatocellular, melanoma or renal cell carcinoma. Before TCR sequencing, CD4+ and CD8+ T cells were separately sorted from peripheral blood.

This clone was found once. The target of this receptor is not known. The sample holds no much larger clone one base away, and base qualities are not on file. The material sequenced was CD4+ or CD8+ T cells sorted from blood, taken in a trial of the OX40 agonist ivuxolimab. The TCR was taken from an adult with an advanced solid tumor such as melanoma, head and neck, liver or kidney cancer. Recombination joined TRBV5-1 with TRBJ1-2, with a weak D call of TRBD1 (6 bases match). Here is the DNA: TGCGCCAGCAGCTTGGTCTCGGGGGGCTGGGCGGCAGGCTACACCTTC. Its translation reads: CASSLVSGGWAAGYTF.